The 27 T cell receptor beta chains below were found in one sample sequenced in a study of blood T cell repertoires in COVID-19. Clones were read by immunoSEQ multiplex PCR, and TCRdb kept only the in-frame ones, dropping some. The sample has about 210,000 clones, about 91% seen once. The sequenced material came from peripheral blood. These receptor sequences come from a man between 18 and 35 years old with active or convalescent COVID-19.

The genes are TRBV19 and TRBJ1-4; D possibly corresponds to TRBD1 (5 bases). Germline V gives CDR1 LNHDA, CDR2 SQIVND (reference sequence). This CDR3 contains 15 residues. V was shortened by 0 bases and J by 5 bases, with 10 bases between the two germline ends. The CDR3 is CASSIDDRPNEKLFF. CDR3 sequence (DNA): TGTGCCAGTAGTATAGATGACAGACCCAATGAAAAACTGTTTTTT. The whole variable domain, remainder taken from reference TRBV19 and TRBJ1-4, is DGGITQSPKYLFRKEGQNVTLSCEQNLNHDAMYWYRQDPGQGLRLIYYSQIVNDFQKGDIAEGYSVSREKKESFPLTVTSAQKNPTAFYLCASSIDDRPNEKLFFGSGTQLSVL.

This sequence joins TRBV4-1 and TRBJ1-1, with D possibly matching TRBD1 (5 bases). The CDR3 has 16 residues. V was shortened by 1 base and J by 1 base, with 13 bases between the two germline ends. Per germline, CDR1 MGHRA and CDR2 YSYEKL. CDR3 amino acids: CASSQATLGGNTEAFF. CDR3 sequence (DNA): TGCGCCAGCAGCCAAGCGACCCTCGGGGGGAACACTGAAGCTTTCTTT.

The V and J genes are TRBV10-3 and TRBJ1-1; 12 bases are a match to TRBD1. This CDR3 is 17 amino acids long. Germline V gene data show CDR1 as ENHRY and CDR2 as SYGVKD. The V and J ends lost 3 bases and 3 bases, in that order; junction bases with no gene match: 8. DNA of the CDR3: TGTGCCATCAGTGACTCCGGGACAGGGGGCCGGGACACTGAAGCTTTCTTT. This codes for CAISDSGTGGRDTEAFF.

This rearrangement joins TRBV5-5 to TRBJ1-2; no firm D call. The length of the CDR3 is 16 residues. Germline V gene data show CDR1 as SGHKS and CDR2 as YYEKEE (reference sequence). The germline V and J ends were trimmed by 0 bases and 1 base, with 13 bases remaining between them. The CDR3 protein is CASSLAPGYLNYGYTF. In DNA, the CDR3 is TGTGCCAGCAGCTTGGCCCCAGGTTATCTTAACTATGGCTACACCTTC. The full variable domain, in which reference TRBV5-5 and TRBJ1-2 provide the parts outside the CDR3, is DAGVTQSPTHLIKTRGQQVTLRCSPISGHKSVSWYQQVLGQGPQFIFQYYEKEERGRGNFPDRFSARQFPNYSSELNVNALLLGDSALYLCASSLAPGYLNYGYTFGSGTRLTVV.

This chain links TRBV21-1 with TRBJ1-5; the DNA was not compared with TRBD1, the D call given in the table. TRBV21-1 constitutes a pseudogene. CDR3 size: 17 residues. The CDR3 DNA reads as TGCGCCTACGTGGGGACAGGGGGTGCAGTGAGCAATCAGCCCCAGCATTTT. Translated: CAYVGTGGAVSNQPQHF.

The rearrangement uses TRBV6-5 and TRBJ2-7, with 9 positions matching TRBD1. Losses at the gene ends were 6 bases for V and 2 bases for J; bases not matched to a gene: 8. Germline lookup yields CDR1 MNHEY and CDR2 SVGAGI. This CDR3 has 15 residues. The CDR3 loop is CASSQTGTGTYEQYF. CDR3 nucleotide sequence: TGTGCCAGCAGCCAAACCGGGACAGGGACCTACGAGCAGTACTTC.

This sequence joins TRBV9 and TRBJ1-4; a possible D gene is TRBD1 (6 bases). The CDR3 has 15 amino acids. V was pared by 3 bases and J by 8 bases, with 17 bases between. Per germline, CDR1 SGDLS and CDR2 YYNGEE. The CDR3 sequence: CASSASGDLGEKLFF. Written as DNA, the CDR3 is TGTGCCAGCAGCGCTTCAGGGGACCTGGGGGAAAAACTGTTTTTT.

This clone was detected a few times. This chain uses TRBV30 with TRBJ1-5; the D is unclear. The CDR3 is made up of 12 amino acids. The V gene lost 2 bases and the J gene lost 4 bases, with 6 bases spanning the gap. The germline gives CDR1 GTSNPN, CDR2 SVGIG (reference sequence). The CDR3, as DNA: TGTGCCTGGAGTAAGAGTAATCAGCCCCAGCATTTT. Amino acids: CAWSKSNQPQHF.

The chain links TRBV2 to TRBJ2-5, with D hard to call. V dropped 1 base and J dropped 1 base, with 7 bases sitting between them. Germline V gene data show CDR1 as SNHLY and CDR2 as FYNNEI. There are 14 residues in the CDR3. Here the CDR3 DNA reads TGTGCCAGCAGTGAAGATGCAGGCCAAGAGACCCAGTACTTC. Its protein is CASSEDAGQETQYF.

This rearrangement joins TRBV30 to TRBJ2-7; a possible D gene is TRBD2 (6 bases). This CDR3 contains 14 residues. The V and J ends lost 0 bases and 2 bases respectively, with 11 bases between them. CDR1 is GTSNPN, CDR2 SVGIG, per germline (reference sequence). The CDR3 region has the DNA TGTGCCTGGAGTGTACGACGGACTACCTACGAGCAGTACTTC. Its protein is CAWSVRRTTYEQYF.

The chain carries TRBV12-3 or TRBV12-4 and TRBJ1-1; D is unresolved. The CDR3 has 12 residues. V was shortened by 3 bases and J by 5 bases, with 7 bases between the two germline ends. CDR3 region: CASSFDRTEAFF. The CDR3 DNA follows: TGTGCCAGCAGTTTTGATCGGACTGAAGCTTTCTTT.

This chain links TRBV12-3 or TRBV12-4 with TRBJ1-1; D is undetermined. V dropped 7 bases and J dropped 4 bases, with 13 bases sitting between them. The CDR3 is made up of 13 amino acids. The CDR3 here is CASKAGLGTEAFF. For the CDR3, the DNA is TGTGCCAGCAAGGCGGGCTTGGGCACTGAAGCTTTCTTT.

The chain couples TRBV19 to TRBJ2-1; D perhaps matches TRBD1 (6 bases). The CDR3 has 14 amino acids. The germline V gene encodes CDR1 LNHDA and CDR2 SQIVND (reference sequence). The V end was cut by 6 bases, the J end by 7 bases, with 16 bases between. CDR3 nucleotide sequence: TGTGCCAGTAGACAGGGATGGCCGGAAAATGAGCAGTTCTTC. This encodes CASRQGWPENEQFF.

The chain joins TRBV3-1 (or the pseudogene TRBV3-2) to TRBJ1-1, with D hard to call. V lost 2 bases to trimming and J lost 4 bases, with 8 bases between them. The length of the CDR3 is 13 residues. In germline, CDR1 is LGHDT, CDR2 YNNKEL (reference sequence). CDR3 residues: CASSQFFSTEAFF. The CDR3 region has the DNA TGTGCCAGCAGCCAATTCTTTAGCACTGAAGCTTTCTTT.

This clone was counted between two and nine times. This sequence joins TRBV2 and TRBJ1-5; no clear D. Germline V gene lookup returns CDR1 SNHLY and CDR2 FYNNEI. This CDR3 is built from 13 residues. V was shortened by 7 bases and J by 0 bases, with 7 bases between the two germline ends. In nucleotides, the CDR3 is TGTGCCAGCATGGGAGATAGCAATCAGCCCCAGCATTTT. Amino acids: CASMGDSNQPQHF.

The V and J genes are TRBV20-1 and TRBJ1-5; D gene unclear. The germline V gene has CDR1 DFQATT and CDR2 SNEGSKA (reference sequence). The V end lost 3 bases, the J end lost 7 bases, and 19 bases lay between the germline ends. The CDR3 length is 15 residues. CDR3 in DNA: TGCAGTGCTAGTGGGCCAGGATTAATGATCCAGCCCCAGCATTTT. It translates to CSASGPGLMIQPQHF.

The table lists this clone with a count of one. The chain employs TRBV11-2 and TRBJ2-2, with a tentative D call TRBD2 (6 bases). Trimming cost V 1 base and J 9 bases, with 15 bases left between them. Per the germline V gene, CDR1 is SGHAT and CDR2 is FQNNGV. The CDR3 has 15 amino acids. In DNA, the CDR3 is TGTGCCAGCAGCTTAGCACCGGGAGTGGCCAGGGAGCTGTTTTTT. Translating it yields CASSLAPGVARELFF.

The chain combines TRBV6-2 or TRBV6-3 with TRBJ2-7, with 9 bases matching TRBD2. The CDR3 sequence is 18 residues long. Germline V lookup: CDR1 MNHEY, CDR2 SVGEGT. V shed 4 bases, J shed 5 bases, and the junction held 18 bases outside the gene matches. CDR3 sequence reads: CASSFPTLGSGSSHEQYF. The DNA for the CDR3 is TGTGCCAGCAGTTTCCCTACTTTAGGTAGCGGGAGTAGTCACGAGCAGTACTTC.

The V gene is TRBV5-1, the J gene TRBJ1-2; D gene ambiguous. CDR1 is SGHRS and CDR2 is YFSETQ in the germline V gene. Trimming pared 0 bases from V and 6 bases from J, leaving 12 bases between. This CDR3 region has 14 residues. The DNA of the CDR3 is TGCGCCAGCAGCTTGGTGCGTCAGGAGGATGGCTACACCTTC. This encodes CASSLVRQEDGYTF.

The rearrangement uses TRBV28 and TRBJ1-2; D perhaps matches TRBD1 (5 bases). The germline CDR1 and CDR2 sequences are MDHEN and SYDVKM. V was clipped by 3 bases and J by 3 bases, with 14 bases between them. The CDR3 has 15 residues. The CDR3 DNA is TGTGCCAGCAGTTTGTGGCAGGGTCTATACTATGGCTACACCTTC. Its translation: CASSLWQGLYYGYTF.

V usage is TRBV6-2 or TRBV6-3 and J usage is TRBJ1-5; 8 nucleotides match TRBD1. V was pared by 5 bases and J by 0 bases, with 12 bases of the junction left unmatched. This CDR3 comprises 18 residues. CDR1 is MNHEY and CDR2 is SVGEGT in the germline V gene. The CDR3 DNA reads as TGTGCCAGCAGTCACCGATTGACAGGGGTGTATAGCAATCAGCCCCAGCATTTT. It is translated as CASSHRLTGVYSNQPQHF.

The chain couples TRBV19 to TRBJ2-1; 7 positions agree with TRBD1. Germline V lookup: CDR1 LNHDA, CDR2 SQIVND (reference sequence). This CDR3 region has 13 residues. V dropped 2 bases and J dropped 12; count of bases not matched to a gene: 7. CDR3 residues: CASSIPPQGWQFF. Here the CDR3 DNA reads TGTGCCAGTAGTATACCCCCACAGGGGTGGCAGTTCTTC. The full variable domain, with the rest looked up from reference TRBV19 and TRBJ2-1, is DGGITQSPKYLFRKEGQNVTLSCEQNLNHDAMYWYRQDPGQGLRLIYYSQIVNDFQKGDIAEGYSVSREKKESFPLTVTSAQKNPTAFYLCASSIPPQGWQFFGPGTRLTVL.

On this clone: One end of the junction is discordant with germline, which a read error may explain. The rearrangement links TRBV30 to TRBJ1-2; 9 nucleotides agree with TRBD1. The CDR3 is 14 residues long. In germline, CDR1 is GTSNPN, CDR2 SVGIG (reference sequence). In DNA, the CDR3 is TGTGCCTGGAGTCCGGGACAGGGCTTTTATGGCTGCACCTTC. Encoded protein: CAWSPGQGFYGCTF.

This chain links TRBV9 with TRBJ2-6; D unclear. The CDR3 runs to 15 residues. CDR1 SGDLS and CDR2 YYNGEE come from the germline V gene. V lost 0 bases, J lost 2 bases, and 6 bases lay in between. The CDR3 sequence: CASSVGSTGANVLTF. Here the CDR3 DNA reads TGTGCCAGCAGCGTAGGTTCCACTGGGGCCAACGTCCTGACTTTC.

The chain is built from TRBV20-1 and TRBJ2-5, with 10 bases lining up with TRBD2. Germline V gives CDR1 DFQATT, CDR2 SNEGSKA (reference sequence). This CDR3 has 15 amino acids. With 3 bases clipped from V and 5 bases from J, the junction kept 9 bases outside the gene matches. The CDR3 spells CSASSPSGRKETQYF. In nucleotides, the CDR3 is TGCAGTGCTAGTAGTCCTAGCGGGAGAAAGGAGACCCAGTACTTC.

V is TRBV15 and J is TRBJ1-2, with D tentatively TRBD1 (5 bases). The CDR3 covers 15 residues. V was shortened by 0 bases and J by 8 bases, with 16 bases between the two germline ends. Germline CDR1 reads LNHNV; CDR2 reads YYDKDF (reference sequence). CDR3 in amino acids: CATSRDRRPGIGYTF. The CDR3 DNA reads TGTGCCACCAGCAGAGATCGCCGGCCAGGGATCGGCTACACCTTC.

This chain uses TRBV20-1 with TRBJ2-1; a weak D match, TRBD2 (5 bases). CDR3 length: 12 residues. V was pared by 3 bases and J by 6 bases, with 9 bases between. From germline, CDR1 is DFQATT and CDR2 SNEGSKA (reference sequence). The CDR3 region is CSASSGSNEQFF. CDR3 in DNA: TGCAGTGCTAGTTCTGGGAGCAATGAGCAGTTCTTC.